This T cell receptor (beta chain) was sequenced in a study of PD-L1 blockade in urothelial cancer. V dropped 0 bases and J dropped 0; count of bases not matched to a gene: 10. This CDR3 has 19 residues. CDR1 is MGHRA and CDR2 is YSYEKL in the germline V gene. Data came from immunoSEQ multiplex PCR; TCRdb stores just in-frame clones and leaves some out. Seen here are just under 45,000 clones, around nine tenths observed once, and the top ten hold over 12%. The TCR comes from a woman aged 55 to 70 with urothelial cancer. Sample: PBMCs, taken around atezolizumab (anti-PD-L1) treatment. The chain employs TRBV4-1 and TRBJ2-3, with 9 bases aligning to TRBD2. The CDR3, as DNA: TGCGCCAGCAGCCAAGATTTAGGTAGCGGGAGCCGGAGCACAGATACGCAGTATTTT. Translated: CASSQDLGSGSRSTDTQYF.